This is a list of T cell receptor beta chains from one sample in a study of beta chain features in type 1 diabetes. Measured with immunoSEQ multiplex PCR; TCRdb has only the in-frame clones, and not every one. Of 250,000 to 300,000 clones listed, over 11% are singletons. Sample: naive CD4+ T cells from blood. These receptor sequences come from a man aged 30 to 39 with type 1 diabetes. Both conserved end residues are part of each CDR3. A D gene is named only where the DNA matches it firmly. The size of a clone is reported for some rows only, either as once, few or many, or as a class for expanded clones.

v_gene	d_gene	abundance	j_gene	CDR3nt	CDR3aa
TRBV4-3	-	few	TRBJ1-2	TGCGCCAGCAGCCAAGATTCGGCAGGGGCTGGCTACACCTTC	CASSQDSAGAGYTF
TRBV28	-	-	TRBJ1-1	TGTGCCAGCAGTTTACTGGCACGGAACACTGAAGCTTTCTTT	CASSLLARNTEAFF
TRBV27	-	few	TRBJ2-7	TGTGCCAGCAGTTTACGTCCAGGGCTGGGATACGAGCAGTACTTC	CASSLRPGLGYEQYF
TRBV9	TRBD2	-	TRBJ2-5	TGTGCCAGCAGCGCTAGCGGGAGAGGAGAGACCCAGTACTTC	CASSASGRGETQYF
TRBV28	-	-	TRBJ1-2	TGTGCCAGCAGTCGCCCGGGGGGACTCGGCTATGGCTACACCTTC	CASSRPGGLGYGYTF
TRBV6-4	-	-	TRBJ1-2	TGTGCCAGCAGTGACTCGGGGAGTTATGGCTACACCTTC	CASSDSGSYGYTF
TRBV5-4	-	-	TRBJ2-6	TGTGCCAGCAGCCCCCCAGGGTTAGGGGCCAACGTCCTGACTTTC	CASSPPGLGANVLTF
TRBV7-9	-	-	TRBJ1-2	TGTGCCAGCAGCCGCACAGAATATGGCTACACCTTC	CASSRTEYGYTF
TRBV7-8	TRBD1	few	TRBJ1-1	TGTGCCAGCAGCTCCTACAGGGGTATGAACACTGAAGCTTTCTTT	CASSSYRGMNTEAFF
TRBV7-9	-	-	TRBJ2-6	TGTGCCAGCAGTGAAGGGAGCGGGGCCAACGTCCTGACTTTC	CASSEGSGANVLTF
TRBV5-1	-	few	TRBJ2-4	TGCGCCAGCAGCTTGGCAGGGTTAGCCAAAAACATTCAGTACTTC	CASSLAGLAKNIQYF
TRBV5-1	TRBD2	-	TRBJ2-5	TGCGCCAGCAGCCCTACTAGCGGAGAAGAGACCCAGTACTTC	CASSPTSGEETQYF
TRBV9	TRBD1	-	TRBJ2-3	TGTGCCAGCAGCCCACGACAGGGGCCCCGCACAGATACGCAGTATTTT	CASSPRQGPRTDTQYF
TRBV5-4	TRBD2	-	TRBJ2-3	TGTGCCAGCAGCTCCGGACTAGCGGGAGGGCCGAGCACAGATACGCAGTATTTT	CASSSGLAGGPSTDTQYF
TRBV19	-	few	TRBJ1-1	TGTGCCAGTAGTTGGAGGGTGAACACTGAAGCTTTCTTT	CASSWRVNTEAFF
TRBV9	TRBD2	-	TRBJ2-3	TGTGCCAGCAGCGTAGGGCTAGCGGGGGTCACAGATACGCAGTATTTT	CASSVGLAGVTDTQYF
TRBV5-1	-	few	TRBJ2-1	TGCGCCAGCAGCTTGGCCGAAGCGGGCCCGTACAATGAGCAGTTCTTC	CASSLAEAGPYNEQFF
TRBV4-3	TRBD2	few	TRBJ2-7	TGCGCCAGCAGCCTACTTGGAAGCGGGGACTCCTACGAGCAGTACTTC	CASSLLGSGDSYEQYF
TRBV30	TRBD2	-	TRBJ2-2	TGTGCCTGGGGGACTAGATCGGCCGGGGAGCTGTTTTTT	CAWGTRSAGELFF
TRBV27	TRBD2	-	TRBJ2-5	TGTGCCAGCAGGACACTAGCGGGGGGCCAAGAGACCCAGTACTTC	CASRTLAGGQETQYF
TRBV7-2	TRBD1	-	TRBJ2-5	TGTGCCAGCTTGAGGACAGGGGTGAGGGAGACCCAGTACTTC	CASLRTGVRETQYF
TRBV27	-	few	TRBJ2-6	TGTGCCAGCAGTTTACAGGGGACTGGGGCCAACGTCCTGACTTTC	CASSLQGTGANVLTF
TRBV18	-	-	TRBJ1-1	TGTGCCAGCTCACCAGGGAGGTCTGAAGCTTTCTTT	CASSPGRSEAFF
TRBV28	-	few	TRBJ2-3	TGTGCCAGTTTTAGAGGGAGAGACACAGATACGCAGTATTTT	CASFRGRDTDTQYF
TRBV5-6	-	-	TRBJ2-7	TGTGCCAGCAGTCGGCGTAGGGGCTACGAGCAGTACTTC	CASSRRRGYEQYF
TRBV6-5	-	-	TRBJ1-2	TGTGCCAGCAGTTACTCGGGGCCCCCGGGCTACACCTTC	CASSYSGPPGYTF
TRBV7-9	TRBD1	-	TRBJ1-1	TGTGCCAGCAGCGCCGAGGTATACAGGGGCACTGAAGCTTTCTTT	CASSAEVYRGTEAFF
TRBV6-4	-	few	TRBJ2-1	TGTGCCAGCAGTGTTATTGTAGAGGGTGAGCAGTTCTTC	CASSVIVEGEQFF
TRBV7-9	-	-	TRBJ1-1	TGTGCCAGCAGCTCGAACAGGGTCACTGAAGCTTTCTTT	CASSSNRVTEAFF
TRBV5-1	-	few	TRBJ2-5	TGCGCCAGCAGCTTGATCGCAGGGATCGGAGAGACCCAGTACTTC	CASSLIAGIGETQYF
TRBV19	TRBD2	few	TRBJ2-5	TGTGCCAGTAGTATGCTAGCGGACCTTCAAGAGACCCAGTACTTC	CASSMLADLQETQYF
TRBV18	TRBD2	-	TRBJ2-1	TGTGCCAGCTCACTTCTAGCGGTCTCCTACAATGAGCAGTTCTTC	CASSLLAVSYNEQFF